A single sample is the source of the 19 T cell receptor beta chains below, sequenced in a study of cytomegalovirus exposure and HLA in healthy donors. PCR amplification relied on 60 Vbeta primers (plus 13 Jbeta primers). Sequenced by immunoSEQ multiplex PCR; TCRdb stores in-frame clones only, minus some. The sample gives about 200,000 clones, 75% to 80% of which show up once; roughly 2% is in the top ten. The sample was PBMCs. These receptors all come from a man younger than 35 in good health and CMV-seronegative.

The J gene is TRBJ2-3, the V gene TRBV9; 12 bases agree with TRBD2. Germline CDR1 and CDR2: SGDLS and YYNGEE. Germline trimming cut 5 bases from V and 2 bases from J; bases unmatched to any gene: 9. The CDR3 totals 17 residues. CDR3 in DNA: TGTGCCAGCAGTCCTACTAGCGGGGGGTCTTACACAGATACGCAGTATTTT. It translates to CASSPTSGGSYTDTQYF.

This chain links TRBV5-4 with TRBJ1-1, with TRBD1 matching over 9 bases. This CDR3 comprises 17 residues. Germline loops: CDR1 SGHNT, CDR2 YYREEE (reference sequence). V lost 0 bases to trimming and J lost 1 base; unmatched junction nucleotides: 7. CDR3 loop: CASSLAGQGGKNTEAFF. The CDR3 nucleotides read TGTGCCAGCAGCTTGGCGGGACAGGGAGGGAAGAACACTGAAGCTTTCTTT.

The V gene is TRBV5-1, the J gene TRBJ2-5; 8 nucleotides match TRBD2. The CDR3 is made up of 16 amino acids. Germline-derived CDR1 and CDR2 are SGHRS and YFSETQ. V dropped 0 bases and J dropped 5; count of bases not matched to a gene: 9. The CDR3 DNA reads as TGCGCCAGCAGCTTGGCTCCAGCGGGAGACCTCGAGACCCAGTACTTC. Translated: CASSLAPAGDLETQYF.

The rearrangement joins TRBV7-2 to TRBJ2-7; no reliable D call. V was pared by 1 base and J by 4 bases, with 11 bases between. CDR1 and CDR2 from the germline V gene are SGHTA and FQGNSA. The CDR3 has 14 amino acids. As DNA, the CDR3 is TGTGCCAGCAGCTTAGATTTAGAACGGTACGAGCAGTACTTC. Protein product: CASSLDLERYEQYF.

The gene calls are TRBV19 and TRBJ2-4; TRBD2 is a possible D gene (6 bases). Between the trimmed V and J ends, which lost 5 bases and 14 bases, there was a span of 19 bases. This CDR3 comprises 13 residues. Germline CDR1 reads LNHDA; CDR2 reads SQIVND (reference sequence). The CDR3 loop reads CASSPPGLAREYF. CDR3 DNA: TGTGCCAGTAGTCCCCCGGGGCTAGCGCGGGAGTACTTC.

This chain connects TRBV5-1 to TRBJ1-2; weak D call: TRBD1 (5 bases). From germline, CDR1 is SGHRS and CDR2 YFSETQ. The CDR3 totals 15 residues. Trimming took off 4 bases at V and 8 bases at J, with 21 bases between the two ends. The CDR3 region has the DNA TGCGCCAGCAGCACCGGGGGTCCGGGTTTGGGAGGCTACACCTTC. It specifies CASSTGGPGLGGYTF.

J is TRBJ1-4 and V is TRBV11-2; a weak D match, TRBD1 (6 bases). V was shortened by 5 bases and J by 2 bases, with 18 bases between the two germline ends. Germline V gene data show CDR1 as SGHAT and CDR2 as FQNNGV. CDR3 length: 17 residues. For the CDR3, the DNA is TGTGCCAGCAGCCCAATGGGGGCAGGGGCGACTAATGAAAAACTGTTTTTT. Encoded protein: CASSPMGAGATNEKLFF. The entire variable domain, with the rest obtained from reference TRBV11-2 and TRBJ1-4, is as follows: EAGVAQSPRYKIIEKRQSVAFWCNPISGHATLYWYQQILGQGPKLLIQFQNNGVVDDSQLPKDRFSAERLKGVDSTLKIQPAKLEDSAVYLCASSPMGAGATNEKLFFGSGTQLSVL.

The CDR3 reads CASSLLAGVYEQYF. In nucleotides, the CDR3 is TGTGCCAGCAGTTTATTGGCGGGTGTCTACGAGCAGTACTTC. V and J are TRBV28 and TRBJ2-7, with D possibly TRBD2 on 5 matching bases. The CDR3 has 14 amino acids. Trimming left V 1 base short and J 3 bases short, with 10 bases between. Germline V gene sequence: CDR1 MDHEN, CDR2 SYDVKM.

The V gene is TRBV27, the J gene TRBJ2-3; 7 bases line up with TRBD2. Germline V CDR1 and CDR2: MNHEY, SMNVEV (reference sequence). Trimming took 5 bases from V and 3 from J; bases not matched to a gene: 8. This CDR3 has 15 residues. CDR3 loop: CASSGTSDLTDTQYF. CDR3 nucleotides: TGTGCCAGCAGTGGAACTAGCGACCTAACAGATACGCAGTATTTT.

The chain carries TRBV29-1 and TRBJ2-2; tentatively, D is TRBD1 (6 bases). This CDR3 is built from 14 residues. Trimming stripped 2 bases from V and 2 bases from J, with 9 bases between. Germline CDR1 and CDR2: SQVTM and ANQGSEA. CDR3 sequence (DNA): TGCAGCGTTGAACCAGGGGCCAACACCGGGGAGCTGTTTTTT. Translation gives CSVEPGANTGELFF.

The chain has TRBV28 and TRBJ2-7; 10 bases map to TRBD1. CDR1 is MDHEN and CDR2 is SYDVKM in the germline V gene. With 5 bases clipped from V and 3 bases from J, the junction kept 10 bases outside the gene matches. There are 16 residues in the CDR3. The CDR3 region is CASSRTIWDRGYEQYF. As DNA, the CDR3 is TGTGCCAGCAGTCGAACTATTTGGGACAGGGGCTACGAGCAGTACTTC.

This chain uses TRBV30 with TRBJ2-7, with 7 bases that match TRBD2. The CDR3 sequence is 16 residues long. Germline V CDR1 and CDR2: GTSNPN, SVGIG (reference sequence). V shed 0 bases, J shed 3 bases, and the junction held 11 bases outside the gene matches. The DNA of the CDR3 is TGTGCCTGGAGTGTCCCGTCCCCGGGACTACGCTACGAGCAGTACTTC. It is translated as CAWSVPSPGLRYEQYF. The entire variable domain, with the rest obtained from reference TRBV30 and TRBJ2-7, is as follows: SQTIHQWPATLVQPVGSPLSLECTVEGTSNPNLYWYRQAAGRGLQLLFYSVGIGQISSEVPQNLSASRPQDRQFILSSKKLLLSDSGFYLCAWSVPSPGLRYEQYFGPGTRLTVT.

This chain joins TRBV27 and TRBJ2-3; 9 nucleotides match TRBD2. This CDR3 comprises 15 residues. CDR1 and CDR2 from the germline V gene are MNHEY and SMNVEV (reference sequence). With 2 bases clipped from V and 4 bases from J, the junction kept 4 bases outside the gene matches. The CDR3 coding sequence is TGTGCCAGCAGTTTACCCGGACTAGCGTCAGATACGCAGTATTTT. Its translation: CASSLPGLASDTQYF.

V is TRBV9 and J is TRBJ2-1, with 7 nucleotides matching TRBD2. V lost 0 bases, J lost 8 bases, and 11 bases stayed unmatched. Germline CDR1 reads SGDLS; CDR2 reads YYNGEE. The CDR3 is 16 amino acids. The CDR3 coding sequence is TGTGCCAGCAGCGTAGCTCTAGCGGTCATGTCGGATGAGCAGTTCTTC. Amino acid sequence: CASSVALAVMSDEQFF.

This chain links TRBV19 with TRBJ2-7, with TRBD2 identical over 11 bases. There are 16 residues in the CDR3. CDR1 is LNHDA, CDR2 SQIVND, per germline (reference sequence). The junction had 5 bases not matched to a gene; V was cut back by 3 bases and J by 1 base. The CDR3 DNA is TGTGCCAGTAGTATTCTAGCGGGAGGCAAATCCTACGAGCAGTACTTC. Translated: CASSILAGGKSYEQYF. Filled out from reference TRBV19 and TRBJ2-7, the complete variable domain reads DGGITQSPKYLFRKEGQNVTLSCEQNLNHDAMYWYRQDPGQGLRLIYYSQIVNDFQKGDIAEGYSVSREKKESFPLTVTSAQKNPTAFYLCASSILAGGKSYEQYFGPGTRLTVT.

The chain combines TRBV5-8 with TRBJ1-2, with 8 positions matching TRBD1. CDR3 length: 15 residues. The germline gives CDR1 SGHTS, CDR2 YDEGEE. Trimming at V came to 0 bases and at J to 7 bases, leaving 8 bases not matched to a gene. The chain's CDR3 is CASSLVTGGFGGYTF. CDR3 bases: TGTGCCAGCAGCTTGGTTACAGGGGGTTTTGGTGGCTACACCTTC.

This chain uses TRBV27 with TRBJ2-1, with D maybe TRBD2 (7 bases). The ends were cut back, 4 bases at V and 4 bases at J, with 17 bases in the middle. There are 16 residues in the CDR3. Per the germline V gene, CDR1 is MNHEY and CDR2 is SMNVEV (reference sequence). The chain's CDR3 is CASSWRTRTAYNEQFF. CDR3 nucleotide sequence: TGTGCCAGCAGTTGGCGGACTAGGACAGCTTACAATGAGCAGTTCTTC.

About this clone: A junction boundary mismatches the germline segment, possibly from a read error. CDR3 in DNA: TGTGCTAGCAGCCTCGACTTGAACAATGAGCAGTTCTTC. It encodes CASSLDLNNEQFF. The chain joins TRBV7-7 to TRBJ2-1; no clear D. Germline V gene data show CDR1 as SSHAT and CDR2 as FNYEAQ (reference sequence). The CDR3 extends over 13 amino acids.

The V gene is TRBV18, the J gene TRBJ2-7, with D possibly matching TRBD2 (5 bases). CDR1 is KGHSH and CDR2 is LQKENI in the germline V gene. This CDR3 is built from 15 residues. The ends were cut back, 4 bases at V and 5 bases at J, with 18 bases in the middle. As DNA, the CDR3 is TGTGCCAGCTCACTATCCAGCCCCAGAGCGGACGAGCAGTACTTC. This codes for CASSLSSPRADEQYF.